These 20 T cell receptor beta chains came from one sample sequenced in a study of response to subunit inactivated influenza vaccine. TCRdb re-called the RT-PCR reads with MiXCR, one entry per CDR3 protein. The sample has more than 200,000 distinct CDR3 sequences, 12% seen once. The sequenced sample was non-naive T cells sorted from PBMCs, obtained 14 days before vaccination. These receptors were taken from a man aged 50 to 59 who received an inactivated influenza vaccine.

In its sample, this clonotype was seen a few times. The V call is TRBV18, the J call TRBJ2-2, with D tentatively TRBD2 (6 bases). Germline lookup yields CDR1 KGHSH and CDR2 LQKENI. V dropped 2 bases and J dropped 4 bases, with 17 bases sitting between them. This CDR3 contains 17 residues. CDR3 nucleotide sequence: TGTGCCAGCTCACCAAACCAGCTAGCGACGGGCACCGGGGAGCTGTTTTTT. It specifies CASSPNQLATGTGELFF.

V gene TRBV28 combines with J gene TRBJ2-5, with D possibly TRBD1 on 5 matching bases. The V end was cut by 2 bases, the J end by 2 bases, with 24 bases between. This CDR3 has 19 residues. CDR1 MDHEN and CDR2 SYDVKM come from the germline V gene. CDR3 loop: CASSLVWAGNRYSQETQYF. The CDR3 DNA is TGTGCCAGCAGTTTAGTTTGGGCAGGGAATAGATATTCTCAAGAGACCCAGTACTTC.

This clonotype occurred many times. The genes are TRBV7-2 and TRBJ1-3; D is possibly TRBD1 (6 bases). CDR3 length equals 14 residues. From germline, CDR1 is SGHTA and CDR2 FQGNSA. Trimming pared 5 bases from V and 7 bases from J, leaving 15 bases between. The CDR3 region is CASSGDRWKNTIYF. Here the CDR3 DNA reads TGTGCCAGCAGCGGCGACAGGTGGAAGAACACCATATATTTT. Looking up the rest from reference TRBV7-2 and TRBJ1-3 gives the full variable domain: GAGVSQSPSNKVTEKGKDVELRCDPISGHTALYWYRQSLGQGLEFLIYFQGNSAPDKSGLPSDRFSAERTGGSVSTLTIQRTQQEDSAVYLCASSGDRWKNTIYFGEGSWLTVV.

This clonotype was recorded many times. CDR3 bases: TGTGCCATCAGTGGGGATTCAGAAAAACTGTTTTTT. It yields the protein CAISGDSEKLFF. The rearrangement joins TRBV10-3 to TRBJ1-4; D is uncertain. The CDR3 covers 12 residues. Trimming shortened V by 4 bases and J by 8 bases, and 8 bases separated the two germline ends. Germline CDR1 and CDR2: ENHRY and SYGVKD.

This clonotype was seen many times. This chain uses TRBV11-2 with TRBJ2-7; the D is unclear. This CDR3 comprises 12 residues. CDR1 is SGHAT, CDR2 FQNNGV, per germline. Trimming took 2 bases from V and 6 from J, leaving 8 bases between them. The chain's CDR3 is CASSLQYSEQYF. CDR3 DNA: TGTGCCAGCAGCTTACAGTATAGCGAGCAGTACTTC.

This chain links TRBV28 with TRBJ2-7, with 7 bases matching TRBD2. Germline values: CDR1 MDHEN, CDR2 SYDVKM. V shed 5 bases and J 0 bases; nucleotides not matched to a gene: 7. This CDR3 has 15 residues. The CDR3 DNA is TGTGCCAGCAGTCCTCCCCAGCGGGGCTCCTACGAGCAGTACTTC. It translates to CASSPPQRGSYEQYF.

This clonotype was recorded many times. V and J are TRBV12-3 or TRBV12-4 and TRBJ1-2; unclear D gene. The CDR3 runs 12 residues. The germline V and J ends were trimmed by 7 bases and 12 bases, with 18 bases remaining between them. The CDR3 region is CASNTPAGDNTF. As DNA, the CDR3 is TGTGCCAGCAACACCCCCGCCGGGGATAACACCTTC.

This clonotype has only a few counts. This chain uses TRBV20-1 with TRBJ2-1; D call uncertain. Germline CDR1 DFQATT, CDR2 SNEGSKA (reference sequence). The CDR3 contains 14 residues. The ends were cut back, 6 bases at V and 0 bases at J, with 12 bases in the middle. DNA of the CDR3: TGCAGTGCAAATAGTTGGAGCTCCTACAATGAGCAGTTCTTC. Its translation is CSANSWSSYNEQFF.

This chain joins TRBV25-1 and TRBJ2-1; TRBD2 matches at 14 bases. Germline CDR1 is MGHDK and CDR2 is SYGVNS. Germline trimming cut 4 bases from V and 9 bases from J; bases unmatched to any gene: 20. This CDR3 is built from 20 residues. CDR3 DNA: TGTGCCAGCAGTGCCCCAAGGACAACCACCGGGACTAGCGGGAGTGTTGAGCAGTTCTTC. Translated: CASSAPRTTTGTSGSVEQFF. Together with reference TRBV25-1 and TRBJ2-1, the CDR3 gives the full variable domain: EADIYQTPRYLVIGTGKKITLECSQTMGHDKMYWYQQDPGMELHLIHYSYGVNSTEKGDLSSESTVSRIRTEHFPLTLESARPSHTSQYLCASSAPRTTTGTSGSVEQFFGPGTRLTVL.

Ten or more counts support this clonotype. The chain employs TRBV5-1 and TRBJ2-1, with D tentatively TRBD1 (7 bases). Germline V CDR1 and CDR2: SGHRS, YFSETQ. This CDR3 comprises 15 residues. V was clipped by 5 bases and J by 5 bases, with 17 bases between them. The CDR3 coding sequence is TGCGCCAGCAGGGAGGGGGCGATAGTCCACAATGAGCAGTTCTTC. Translating it yields CASREGAIVHNEQFF.

The chain recombines TRBV5-1 with TRBJ2-7; either TRBD1 or TRBD2 may supply D (6 bases each). The V end lost 3 bases, the J end lost 4 bases, and 20 bases lay between the germline ends. This CDR3 spans 16 amino acids. From germline, CDR1 is SGHRS and CDR2 YFSETQ. This CDR3 is CASSSSGAEGGYEQYF. CDR3 DNA: TGCGCCAGCAGCTCCTCCGGGGCAGAGGGGGGATACGAGCAGTACTTC.

This clonotype is termed medium-sized. This rearrangement joins TRBV25-1 to TRBJ2-1, with 10 bases that match TRBD2. CDR1 is MGHDK, CDR2 SYGVNS, per germline. The CDR3 loop spans 19 amino acids. Trimming took 5 bases from V and 4 from J; bases not matched to a gene: 17. As DNA, the CDR3 is TGTGCCAGCAGTTCCGTAGCGGGAGGCCCAGAGACCCCATACAATGAGCAGTTCTTC. Protein product: CASSSVAGGPETPYNEQFF.

The chain links TRBV20-1 to TRBJ2-6; D unclear. The CDR3 is 17 residues long. The V gene's germline CDR1 is DFQATT and CDR2 SNEGSKA (reference sequence). Trimming pared 1 base from V and 1 base from J, leaving 14 bases between. CDR3 in amino acids: CSARGREAFSGANVLTF. The CDR3 DNA reads TGCAGTGCTAGAGGCCGCGAGGCATTTTCTGGGGCCAACGTCCTGACTTTC.

The V call is TRBV20-1, the J call TRBJ2-1; D is perhaps TRBD1 or TRBD2 (5 bases each). This CDR3 spans 14 amino acids. V was cut by 6 bases and J by 10 bases, with 22 bases left in between. The germline CDR1 and CDR2 sequences are DFQATT and SNEGSKA (reference sequence). Written as DNA, the CDR3 is TGCAGTGCCATGAGGGGTAGCTGGAAAGGGGAGCAGTTCTTC. Protein sequence: CSAMRGSWKGEQFF.

The V gene is TRBV6-1, the J gene TRBJ2-2, with TRBD2 matching 11 bases. Germline V lookup: CDR1 MNHNS, CDR2 SASEGT. The CDR3 contains 16 residues. With 6 bases clipped from V and 6 bases from J, the junction kept 9 bases outside the gene matches. The CDR3 region has the DNA TGTGCCAGCAGACGCACTAGCGGGAGTAGAGCCGGGGAGCTGTTTTTT. Protein: CASRRTSGSRAGELFF.

Many counts were recorded for this clonotype. The chain joins TRBV12-3 or TRBV12-4 to TRBJ2-1; D not resolved. V shed 2 bases and J shed 9 bases, with 11 bases lying between them. This CDR3 has 13 residues. The CDR3 coding sequence is TGTGCCAGCAGTTTAAGCGTCTCGGGTGAGCAGTTCTTC. This gives the protein CASSLSVSGEQFF.

In its sample, this clonotype was seen once. V gene TRBV6-5 combines with J gene TRBJ2-3, with unresolved D. The CDR3 spans 17 residues. V lost 0 bases to trimming and J lost 0 bases, with 13 bases between them. The germline gives CDR1 MNHEY, CDR2 SVGAGI. CDR3 amino acids: CASSYSWARASTDTQYF. CDR3 coding DNA: TGTGCCAGCAGTTACTCCTGGGCCCGTGCTAGCACAGATACGCAGTATTTT.

The sample holds many counts of this clonotype. This sequence joins TRBV5-1 and TRBJ2-7; a weak D match, TRBD1 (6 bases). The germline gives CDR1 SGHRS, CDR2 YFSETQ. The V end lost 1 base, the J end lost 4 bases, and 15 bases lay between the germline ends. The CDR3 consists of 15 residues. For the CDR3, the DNA is TGCGCCAGCAGCTTGTGGGCAGGGGCCGAATACGAGCAGTACTTC. Translation: CASSLWAGAEYEQYF. Together with reference TRBV5-1 and TRBJ2-7, the CDR3 gives the full variable domain: KAGVTQTPRYLIKTRGQQVTLSCSPISGHRSVSWYQQTPGQGLQFLFEYFSETQRNKGNFPGRFSGRQFSNSRSEMNVSTLELGDSALYLCASSLWAGAEYEQYFGPGTRLTVT.

This clonotype was recorded many times. J is TRBJ2-5 and V is TRBV24-1, with 8 bases that match TRBD1. Germline V gene sequence: CDR1 KGHDR, CDR2 SFDVKD. This CDR3 is 17 amino acids long. Trimming cost V 3 bases and J 4 bases; bases outside gene matches: 12. This CDR3 reads CATSDPTPGGLIETQYF. CDR3 DNA sequence: TGTGCCACCAGTGATCCCACCCCAGGGGGCTTAATAGAGACCCAGTACTTC.

This chain joins TRBV29-1 and TRBJ2-1, with D perhaps matching TRBD2 (6 bases). This CDR3 has 13 residues. Germline loops: CDR1 SQVTM, CDR2 ANQGSEA. Trimming removed 6 bases at V and 0 bases at J, with 9 bases between. The CDR3 sequence is CSVGLDSYNEQFF. CDR3 nucleotides: TGCAGCGTGGGACTGGACTCCTACAATGAGCAGTTCTTC.